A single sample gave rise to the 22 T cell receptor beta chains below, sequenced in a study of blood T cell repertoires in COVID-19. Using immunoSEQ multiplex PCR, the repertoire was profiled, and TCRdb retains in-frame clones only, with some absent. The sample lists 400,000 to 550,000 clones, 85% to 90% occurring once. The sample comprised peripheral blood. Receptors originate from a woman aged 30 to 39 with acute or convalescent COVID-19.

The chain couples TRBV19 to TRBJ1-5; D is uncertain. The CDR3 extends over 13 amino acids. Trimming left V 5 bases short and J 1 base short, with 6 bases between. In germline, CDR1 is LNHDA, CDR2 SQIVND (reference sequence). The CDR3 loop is CASSGQSNQPQHF. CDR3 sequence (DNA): TGTGCCAGTAGTGGGCAGAGCAATCAGCCCCAGCATTTT.

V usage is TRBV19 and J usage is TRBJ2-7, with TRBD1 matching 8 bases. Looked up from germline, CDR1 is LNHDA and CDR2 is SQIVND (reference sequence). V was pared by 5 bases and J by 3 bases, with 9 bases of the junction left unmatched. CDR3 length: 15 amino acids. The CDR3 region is CASSSSGTGLYEQYF. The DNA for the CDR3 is TGTGCCAGTAGTTCCTCAGGGACAGGCCTCTACGAGCAGTACTTC.

The CDR3 reads CASSLTWTGTRSGREKLFF. The CDR3 coding sequence is TGTGCCAGCAGTCTAACATGGACAGGTACAAGGTCCGGTAGGGAAAAACTGTTTTTT. The chain joins TRBV27 to TRBJ1-4; TRBD1 matches at 7 bases. Germline lookup yields CDR1 MNHEY and CDR2 SMNVEV (reference sequence). The CDR3 sequence is 19 residues long. V was clipped by 5 bases and J by 8 bases; unmatched bases: 23.

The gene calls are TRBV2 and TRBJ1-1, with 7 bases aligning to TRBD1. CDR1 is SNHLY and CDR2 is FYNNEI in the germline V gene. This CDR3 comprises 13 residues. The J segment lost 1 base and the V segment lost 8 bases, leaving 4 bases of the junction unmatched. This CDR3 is CASGDRANTEAFF. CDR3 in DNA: TGTGCCAGCGGCGACAGGGCGAACACTGAAGCTTTCTTT.

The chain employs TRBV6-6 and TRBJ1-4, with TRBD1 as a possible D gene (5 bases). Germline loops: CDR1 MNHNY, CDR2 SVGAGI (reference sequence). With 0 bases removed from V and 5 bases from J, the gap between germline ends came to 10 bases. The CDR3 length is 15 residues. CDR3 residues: CASSYSGTPNEKLFF. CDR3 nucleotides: TGTGCCAGCAGTTACTCTGGGACTCCCAATGAAAAACTGTTTTTT.

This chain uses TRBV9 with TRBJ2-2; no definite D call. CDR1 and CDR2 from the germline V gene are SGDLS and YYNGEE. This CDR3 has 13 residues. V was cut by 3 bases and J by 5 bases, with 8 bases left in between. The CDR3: CASSAQITGELFF. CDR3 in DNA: TGTGCCAGCAGCGCACAAATTACCGGGGAGCTGTTTTTT.

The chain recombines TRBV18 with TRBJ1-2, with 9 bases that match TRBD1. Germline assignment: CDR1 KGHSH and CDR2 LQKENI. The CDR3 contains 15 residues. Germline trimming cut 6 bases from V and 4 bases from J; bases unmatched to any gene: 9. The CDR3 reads CASSPSQGATYGYTF. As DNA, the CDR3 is TGTGCCAGCTCGCCCTCACAGGGGGCTACCTATGGCTACACCTTC.

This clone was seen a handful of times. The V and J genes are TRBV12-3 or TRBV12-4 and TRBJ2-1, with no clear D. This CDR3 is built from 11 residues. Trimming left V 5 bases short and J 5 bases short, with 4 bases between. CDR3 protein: CASSHNNEQFF. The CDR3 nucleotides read TGTGCCAGCAGTCACAACAATGAGCAGTTCTTC.

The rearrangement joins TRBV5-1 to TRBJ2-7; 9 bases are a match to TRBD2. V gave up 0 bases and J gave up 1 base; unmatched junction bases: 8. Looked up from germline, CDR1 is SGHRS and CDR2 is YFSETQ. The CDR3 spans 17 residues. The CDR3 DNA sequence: TGCGCCAGCAGCTTGGCCAAGTTTAGCGGGGGATCCTACGAGCAGTACTTC. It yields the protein CASSLAKFSGGSYEQYF.

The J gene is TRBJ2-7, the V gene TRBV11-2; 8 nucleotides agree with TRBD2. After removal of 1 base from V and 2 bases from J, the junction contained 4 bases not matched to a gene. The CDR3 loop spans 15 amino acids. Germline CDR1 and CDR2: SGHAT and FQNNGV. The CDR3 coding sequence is TGTGCCAGCAGCTTAGCGCGGGGGGAAACCTACGAGCAGTACTTC. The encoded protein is CASSLARGETYEQYF.

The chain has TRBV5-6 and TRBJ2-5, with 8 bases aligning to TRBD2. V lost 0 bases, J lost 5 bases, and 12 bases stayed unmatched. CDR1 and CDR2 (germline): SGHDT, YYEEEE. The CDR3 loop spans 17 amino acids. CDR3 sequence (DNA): TGTGCCAGCAGCTTGGCTGGCGGGGGGCCGCCTGGTGAGACCCAGTACTTC. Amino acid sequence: CASSLAGGGPPGETQYF.

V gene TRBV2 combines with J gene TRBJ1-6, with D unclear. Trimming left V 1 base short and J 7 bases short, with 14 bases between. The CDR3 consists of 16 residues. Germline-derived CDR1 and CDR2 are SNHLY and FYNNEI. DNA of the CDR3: TGTGCCAGCAGTGAAGTTTATACAGCATCAAATTCACCCCTCCACTTT. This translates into CASSEVYTASNSPLHF.

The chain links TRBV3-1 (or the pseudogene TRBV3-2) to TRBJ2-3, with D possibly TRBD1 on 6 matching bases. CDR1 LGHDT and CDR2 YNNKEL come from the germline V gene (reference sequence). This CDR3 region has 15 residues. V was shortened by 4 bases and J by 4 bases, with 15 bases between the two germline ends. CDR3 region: CASSPKGQFPDTQYF. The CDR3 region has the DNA TGTGCCAGCAGCCCGAAAGGACAGTTTCCAGATACGCAGTATTTT.

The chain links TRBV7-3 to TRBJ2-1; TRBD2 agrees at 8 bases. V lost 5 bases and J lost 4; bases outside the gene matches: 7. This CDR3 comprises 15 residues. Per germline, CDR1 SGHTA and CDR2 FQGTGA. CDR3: CASSPRTGGYNEQFF. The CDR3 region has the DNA TGTGCCAGCAGCCCGAGGACGGGGGGGTACAATGAGCAGTTCTTC.

The DNA of the CDR3 is TGTGCCAGCAGTTTTCCCCTAGCGGGGGGCAGTCCCACAGATACGCAGTATTTT. Its protein is CASSFPLAGGSPTDTQYF. This chain connects TRBV28 to TRBJ2-3, with TRBD2 matching 11 bases. From germline, CDR1 is MDHEN and CDR2 SYDVKM. The CDR3 is 18 amino acids. V shed 3 bases, J shed 2 bases, and the junction held 10 bases outside the gene matches.

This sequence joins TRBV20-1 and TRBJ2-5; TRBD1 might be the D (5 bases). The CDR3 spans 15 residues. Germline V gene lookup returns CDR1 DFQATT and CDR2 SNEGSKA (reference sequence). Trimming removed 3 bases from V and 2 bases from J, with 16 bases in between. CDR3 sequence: CSASTDTASQETQYF. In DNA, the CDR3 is TGCAGTGCTAGTACGGACACGGCGTCGCAAGAGACCCAGTACTTC.

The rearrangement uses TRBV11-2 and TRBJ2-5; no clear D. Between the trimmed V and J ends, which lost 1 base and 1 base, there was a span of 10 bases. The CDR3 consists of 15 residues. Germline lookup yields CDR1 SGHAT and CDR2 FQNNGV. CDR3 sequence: CASSLGAEVQETQYF. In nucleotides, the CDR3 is TGTGCCAGCAGCTTAGGAGCTGAGGTCCAAGAGACCCAGTACTTC.

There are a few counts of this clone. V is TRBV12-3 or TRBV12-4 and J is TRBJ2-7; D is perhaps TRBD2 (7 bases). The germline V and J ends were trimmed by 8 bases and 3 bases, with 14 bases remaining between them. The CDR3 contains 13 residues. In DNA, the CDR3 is TGTGCCAGCGGGGCGGGGGCTCTCTACGAGCAGTACTTC. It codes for CASGAGALYEQYF.

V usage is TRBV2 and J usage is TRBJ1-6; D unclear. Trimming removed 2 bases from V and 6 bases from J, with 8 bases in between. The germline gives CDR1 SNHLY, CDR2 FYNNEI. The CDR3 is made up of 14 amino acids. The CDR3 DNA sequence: TGTGCCAGCAGTGAATTTACAGTTAATTCACCCCTCCACTTT. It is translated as CASSEFTVNSPLHF.

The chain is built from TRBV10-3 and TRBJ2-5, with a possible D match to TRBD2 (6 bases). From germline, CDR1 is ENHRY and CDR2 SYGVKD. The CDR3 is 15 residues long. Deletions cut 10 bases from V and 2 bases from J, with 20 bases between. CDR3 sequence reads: CATDNGLAGQETQYF. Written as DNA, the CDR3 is TGTGCCACCGATAACGGCCTCGCGGGACAAGAGACCCAGTACTTC.

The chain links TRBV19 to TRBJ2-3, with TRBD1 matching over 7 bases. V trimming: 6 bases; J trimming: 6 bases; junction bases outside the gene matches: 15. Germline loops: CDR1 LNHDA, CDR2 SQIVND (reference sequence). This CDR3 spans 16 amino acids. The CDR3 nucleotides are TGTGCCAGTAGCCCCGGTAGGACAGGTAGTACCGATACGCAGTATTTT. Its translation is CASSPGRTGSTDTQYF.

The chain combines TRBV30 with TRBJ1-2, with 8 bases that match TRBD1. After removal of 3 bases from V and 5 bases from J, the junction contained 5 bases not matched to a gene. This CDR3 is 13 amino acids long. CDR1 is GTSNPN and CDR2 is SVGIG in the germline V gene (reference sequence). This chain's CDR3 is CAWRIGTGYGYTF. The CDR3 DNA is TGTGCCTGGAGGATCGGGACAGGATATGGCTACACCTTC. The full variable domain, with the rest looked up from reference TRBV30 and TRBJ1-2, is SQTIHQWPATLVQPVGSPLSLECTVEGTSNPNLYWYRQAAGRGLQLLFYSVGIGQISSEVPQNLSASRPQDRQFILSSKKLLLSDSGFYLCAWRIGTGYGYTFGSGTRLTVV.